This T cell receptor beta chain was observed in a study of prognosis after radiotherapy for stage I lung cancer. Study-level results: Nobody established whether the expanded TCR clones were specific to the tumor.

Amplicons of TCR beta CDR3 were generated from genomic DNA by two-round multiplex PCR. Gene-specific TRBV and TRBJ primers were used in PCR round one. MiXCR was run by TCRdb on the multiplex PCR reads, yielding one entry per CDR3 protein. The sample shows more than 30,000 distinct CDR3 sequences, approximately 39% of them seen only once. This clonotype was seen many times. Its cognate antigen is unknown. This specimen consisted of PBMCs, obtained before or after stereotactic body radiation therapy (not recorded which). The TCR comes from a donor aged 50 or older with non-small cell lung cancer.

This CDR3 reads CASSLGLNEKLFF. DNA for the CDR3: TGTGCCAGCAGCTTAGGTCTCAATGAAAAACTGTTTTTT. The chain has TRBV7-9 and TRBJ1-4; D unresolved. The CDR3 consists of 13 residues. CDR1 and CDR2 from the germline V gene are SEHNR and FQNEAQ (reference sequence). The V and J ends lost 1 base and 5 bases respectively, with 5 bases between them.